This entry features one T cell receptor beta chain sequence. The antigen is unknown. V lost 4 bases and J lost 11, with 17 bases in between. Looked up from germline, CDR1 is SEHNR and CDR2 is FQNEAQ (reference sequence). The CDR3 extends over 13 amino acids. This entry belongs to a study of cytomegalovirus exposure and HLA in healthy donors. The study, taken as a whole, reports: The authors later linked a missense DCLRE1C variant to TCR beta V- and J-gene trimming. A likely sequencing artifact accounted for one observed cluster of highly shared sequence variants.

Donors counted as nominally healthy when sampled, yet unrecorded immune exposures were likely. The primer mix had 60 Vbeta and 13 Jbeta primers. Profiled with immunoSEQ multiplex PCR; TCRdb holds only in-frame clones, not every one. The sample's table shows about 140,000 clones. The material sequenced was PBMCs. This TCR derives from a young woman in good health and CMV-seronegative. The gene calls are TRBV7-9 and TRBJ1-1; D is uncertain. In DNA form, the CDR3 reads TGTGCCAGCAGCTCCCAAGGTAGGGAGGCCGCTTTCTTT. This gives the protein CASSSQGREAAFF.